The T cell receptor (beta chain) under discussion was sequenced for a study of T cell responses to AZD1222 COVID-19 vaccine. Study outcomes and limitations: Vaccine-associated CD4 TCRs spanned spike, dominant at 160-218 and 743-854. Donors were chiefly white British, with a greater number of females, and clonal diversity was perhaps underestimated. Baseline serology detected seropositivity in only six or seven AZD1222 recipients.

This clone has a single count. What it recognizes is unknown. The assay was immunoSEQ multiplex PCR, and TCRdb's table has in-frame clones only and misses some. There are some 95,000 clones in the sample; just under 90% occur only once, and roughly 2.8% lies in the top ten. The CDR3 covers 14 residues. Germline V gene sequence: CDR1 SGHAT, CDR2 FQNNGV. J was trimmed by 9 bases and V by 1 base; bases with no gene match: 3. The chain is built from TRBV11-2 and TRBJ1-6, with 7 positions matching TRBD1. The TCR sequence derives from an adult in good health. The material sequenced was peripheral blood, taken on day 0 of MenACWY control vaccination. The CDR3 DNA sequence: TGTGCCAGCAGCTTAGGAGGGGGCCGTTCACCCCTCCACTTT. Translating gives CASSLGGGRSPLHF.